What follows is one T cell receptor beta chain and its context. Its matching antigen is unknown. This CDR3 has 15 residues. CDR1 is MNHEY and CDR2 is SMNVEV in the germline V gene (reference sequence). 5' RACE with UMI labels generated the TRB cDNA libraries. From the 5' RACE reads, TCRdb lists one entry per CDR3 protein and no DNA. The sample table sets out around 88,000 distinct CDR3 sequences. These data originate in a study of CXCR3-negative and CXCR3-positive naive CD8 T cells. Whole-study results and caveats: CXCR3-positive naive cells carried more hydrophobic TRB CDR3s than CXCR3-negative ones.

The sequenced sample was naive CXCR3+ CD8+ T cells from blood. As for subset: CD45RO-CCR7+CD27+CD95- naive CD8+ T cells expressing CXCR3 (TNR3+). The chain uses TRBV27 and TRBJ2-1; TCRdb returns TRBD1, unconfirmable since there is no DNA. The sequence was obtained from a human donor in good health. Some clones in this sample may be carry-over from other donors' samples. The CDR3 sequence is CASSWGSGVLHEQFF.